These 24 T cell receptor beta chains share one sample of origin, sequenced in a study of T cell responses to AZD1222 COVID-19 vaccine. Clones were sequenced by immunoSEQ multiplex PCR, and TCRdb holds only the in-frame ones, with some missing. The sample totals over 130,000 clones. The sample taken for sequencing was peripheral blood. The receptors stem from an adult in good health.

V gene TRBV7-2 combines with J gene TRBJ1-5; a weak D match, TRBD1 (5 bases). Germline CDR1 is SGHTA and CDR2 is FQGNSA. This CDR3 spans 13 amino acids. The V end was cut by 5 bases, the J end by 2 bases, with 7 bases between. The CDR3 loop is CASSGQGNQPQHF. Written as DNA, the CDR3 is TGTGCCAGCAGCGGACAAGGCAATCAGCCCCAGCATTTT.

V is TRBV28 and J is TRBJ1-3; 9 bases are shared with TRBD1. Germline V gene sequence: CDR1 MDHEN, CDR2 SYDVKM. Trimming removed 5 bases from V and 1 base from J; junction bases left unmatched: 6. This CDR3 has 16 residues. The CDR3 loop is CASSPHGTGSGNTIYF. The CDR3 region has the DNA TGTGCCAGCAGTCCCCACGGGACAGGGTCTGGAAACACCATATATTTT.

CDR3 region: CASSYAYRGTKQFF. The CDR3, as DNA: TGTGCCAGCAGTTACGCCTACCGGGGTACCAAGCAGTTCTTC. The chain links TRBV6-2 or TRBV6-3 to TRBJ2-1, with D perhaps matching TRBD2 (5 bases). Germline CDR1 MNHEY, CDR2 SVGEGT. The CDR3 extends over 14 amino acids. The V and J ends lost 2 bases and 11 bases respectively, with 16 bases between them.

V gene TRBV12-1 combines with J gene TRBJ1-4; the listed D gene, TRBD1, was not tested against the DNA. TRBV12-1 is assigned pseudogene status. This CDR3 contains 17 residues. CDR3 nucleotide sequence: TGTGCCAGCAGCCTCCGGGACAGGGGGCAGTTATGGGAAAAACTGTTTTTT. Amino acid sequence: CASSLRDRGQLWEKLFF.

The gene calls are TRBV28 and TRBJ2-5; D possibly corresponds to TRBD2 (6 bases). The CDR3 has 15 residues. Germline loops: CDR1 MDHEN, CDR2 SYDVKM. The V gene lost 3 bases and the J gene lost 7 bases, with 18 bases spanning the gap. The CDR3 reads CASSFGGNLRGTQYF. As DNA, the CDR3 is TGTGCCAGCAGTTTTGGAGGGAACCTTCGAGGGACCCAGTACTTC.

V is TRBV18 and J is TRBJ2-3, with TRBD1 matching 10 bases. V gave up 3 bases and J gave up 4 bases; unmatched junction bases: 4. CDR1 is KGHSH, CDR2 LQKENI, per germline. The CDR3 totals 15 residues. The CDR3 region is CASSPGTGDADTQYF. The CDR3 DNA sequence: TGTGCCAGCTCACCCGGGACAGGGGACGCAGATACGCAGTATTTT.

CDR3 DNA sequence: TGTGCCAGCAGTTACCGGAGGGAGAATGAAAAACTGTTTTTT. It yields the protein CASSYRRENEKLFF. The chain joins TRBV6-6 to TRBJ1-4; D is uncertain. Looked up from germline, CDR1 is MNHNY and CDR2 is SVGAGI (reference sequence). The CDR3 loop spans 14 amino acids. The V end lost 2 bases, the J end lost 5 bases, and 9 bases lay between the germline ends.

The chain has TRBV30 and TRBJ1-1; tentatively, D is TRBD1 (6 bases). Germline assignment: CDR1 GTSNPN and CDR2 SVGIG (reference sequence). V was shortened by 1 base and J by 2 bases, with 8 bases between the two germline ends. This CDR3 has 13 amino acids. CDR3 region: CAWSADSNTEAFF. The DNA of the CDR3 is TGTGCCTGGAGTGCGGACAGTAACACTGAAGCTTTCTTT.

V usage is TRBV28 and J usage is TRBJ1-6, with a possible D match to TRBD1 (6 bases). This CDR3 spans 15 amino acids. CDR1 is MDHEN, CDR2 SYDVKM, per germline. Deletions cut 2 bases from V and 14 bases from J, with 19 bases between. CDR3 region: CASSLGVGGLLTLHF. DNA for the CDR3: TGTGCCAGCAGTTTAGGGGTTGGGGGCCTTCTGACCCTCCACTTT. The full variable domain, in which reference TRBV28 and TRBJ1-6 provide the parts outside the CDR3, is DVKVTQSSRYLVKRTGEKVFLECVQDMDHENMFWYRQDPGLGLRLIYFSYDVKMKEKGDIPEGYSVSREKKERFSLILESASTNQTSMYLCASSLGVGGLLTLHFGNGTRLTVT.

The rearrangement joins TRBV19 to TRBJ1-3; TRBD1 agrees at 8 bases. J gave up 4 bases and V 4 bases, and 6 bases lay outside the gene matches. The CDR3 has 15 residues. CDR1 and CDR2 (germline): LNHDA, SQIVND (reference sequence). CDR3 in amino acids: CASSTDRAKGNTIYF. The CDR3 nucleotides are TGTGCCAGTAGTACGGACAGGGCAAAAGGAAACACCATATATTTT.

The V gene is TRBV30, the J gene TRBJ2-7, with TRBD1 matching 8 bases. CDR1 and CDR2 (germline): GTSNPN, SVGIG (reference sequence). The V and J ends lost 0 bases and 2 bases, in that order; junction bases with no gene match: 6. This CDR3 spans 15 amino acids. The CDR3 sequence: CAWSVGRGRPYEQYF. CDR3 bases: TGTGCCTGGAGTGTGGGCAGGGGGCGTCCCTACGAGCAGTACTTC.

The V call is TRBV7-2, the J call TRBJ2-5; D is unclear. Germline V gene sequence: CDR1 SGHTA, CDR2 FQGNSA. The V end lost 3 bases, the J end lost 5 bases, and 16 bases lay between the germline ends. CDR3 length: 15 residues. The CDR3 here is CASSFEYRLGETQYF. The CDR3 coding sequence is TGTGCCAGCAGCTTTGAATACAGACTGGGGGAGACCCAGTACTTC.

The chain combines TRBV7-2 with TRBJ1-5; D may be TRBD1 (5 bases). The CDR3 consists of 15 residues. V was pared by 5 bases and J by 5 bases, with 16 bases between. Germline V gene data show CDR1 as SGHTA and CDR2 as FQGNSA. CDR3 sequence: CASSPRGVRDQPQHF. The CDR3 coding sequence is TGTGCCAGCAGCCCCCGGGGGGTTCGGGATCAGCCCCAGCATTTT. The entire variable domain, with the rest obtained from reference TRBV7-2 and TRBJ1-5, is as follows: GAGVSQSPSNKVTEKGKDVELRCDPISGHTALYWYRQSLGQGLEFLIYFQGNSAPDKSGLPSDRFSAERTGGSVSTLTIQRTQQEDSAVYLCASSPRGVRDQPQHFGDGTRLSIL.

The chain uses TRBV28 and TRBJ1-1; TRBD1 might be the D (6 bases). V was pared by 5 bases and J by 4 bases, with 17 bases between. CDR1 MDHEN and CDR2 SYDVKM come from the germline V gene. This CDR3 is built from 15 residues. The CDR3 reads CASSQTGLGATEAFF. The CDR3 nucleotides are TGTGCCAGCAGTCAAACAGGGCTCGGGGCCACTGAAGCTTTCTTT.

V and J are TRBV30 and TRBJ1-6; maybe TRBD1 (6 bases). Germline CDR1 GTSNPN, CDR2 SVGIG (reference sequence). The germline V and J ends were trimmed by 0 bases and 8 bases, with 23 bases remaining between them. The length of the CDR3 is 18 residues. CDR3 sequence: CAWSVDGQIEVHYSPLHF. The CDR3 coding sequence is TGTGCCTGGAGTGTAGACGGACAGATCGAGGTCCATTATTCACCCCTCCACTTT. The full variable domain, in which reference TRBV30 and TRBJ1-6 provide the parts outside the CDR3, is SQTIHQWPATLVQPVGSPLSLECTVEGTSNPNLYWYRQAAGRGLQLLFYSVGIGQISSEVPQNLSASRPQDRQFILSSKKLLLSDSGFYLCAWSVDGQIEVHYSPLHFGNGTRLTVT.

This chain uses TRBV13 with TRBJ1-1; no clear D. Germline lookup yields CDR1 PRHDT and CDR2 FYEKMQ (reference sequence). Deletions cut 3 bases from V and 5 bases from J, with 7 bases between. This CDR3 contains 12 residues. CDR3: CASSFRVTEAFF. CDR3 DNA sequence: TGTGCCAGCAGCTTCCGAGTAACTGAAGCTTTCTTT.

The CDR3 nucleotides read TGTGCCAGCAGCCCGCAGACAGGTAGCAATCAGCCCCAGCATTTT. Its protein product is CASSPQTGSNQPQHF. The V call is TRBV7-2, the J call TRBJ1-5, with D tentatively TRBD1 (6 bases). CDR3 size: 15 residues. Germline values: CDR1 SGHTA, CDR2 FQGNSA. Trimming pared 5 bases from V and 0 bases from J, leaving 11 bases between.

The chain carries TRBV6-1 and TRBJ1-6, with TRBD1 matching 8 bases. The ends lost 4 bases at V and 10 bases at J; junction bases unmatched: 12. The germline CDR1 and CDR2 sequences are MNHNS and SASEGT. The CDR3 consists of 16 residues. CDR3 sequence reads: CASSAPAGGAISPLHF. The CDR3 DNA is TGTGCCAGCAGTGCCCCCGCAGGGGGCGCGATCTCACCCCTCCACTTT.

CDR3 sequence reads: CASSAYAGTGGYGEKLFF. In nucleotides, the CDR3 is TGTGCCAGCAGCGCCTACGCCGGGACAGGGGGTTATGGAGAAAAACTGTTTTTT. This chain joins TRBV9 and TRBJ1-4, with 11 bases identical to TRBD1. Germline V CDR1 and CDR2: SGDLS, YYNGEE. The length of the CDR3 is 18 residues. The V segment lost 3 bases and the J segment 8 bases; nucleotides outside the gene matches: 15.

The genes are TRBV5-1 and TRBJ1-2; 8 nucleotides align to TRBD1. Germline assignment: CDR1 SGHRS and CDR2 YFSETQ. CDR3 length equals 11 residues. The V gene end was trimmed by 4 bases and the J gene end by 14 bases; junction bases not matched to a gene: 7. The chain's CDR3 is CASSLKQGGTF. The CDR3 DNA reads TGCGCCAGCAGCCTAAAACAGGGGGGGACCTTC. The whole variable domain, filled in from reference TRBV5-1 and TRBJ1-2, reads KAGVTQTPRYLIKTRGQQVTLSCSPISGHRSVSWYQQTPGQGLQFLFEYFSETQRNKGNFPGRFSGRQFSNSRSEMNVSTLELGDSALYLCASSLKQGGTFGSGTRLTVV.

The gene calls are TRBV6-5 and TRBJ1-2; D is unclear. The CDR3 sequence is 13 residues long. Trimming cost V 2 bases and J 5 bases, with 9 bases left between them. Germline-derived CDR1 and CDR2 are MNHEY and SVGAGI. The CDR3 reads CASSYAGGYGYTF. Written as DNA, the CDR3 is TGTGCCAGCAGTTACGCCGGCGGATATGGCTACACCTTC.

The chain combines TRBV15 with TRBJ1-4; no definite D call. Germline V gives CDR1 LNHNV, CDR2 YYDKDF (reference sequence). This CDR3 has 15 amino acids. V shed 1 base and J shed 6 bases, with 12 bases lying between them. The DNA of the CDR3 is TGTGCCACCAGCAGAGCGGCCGCTGGAGATGAAAAACTGTTTTTT. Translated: CATSRAAAGDEKLFF.

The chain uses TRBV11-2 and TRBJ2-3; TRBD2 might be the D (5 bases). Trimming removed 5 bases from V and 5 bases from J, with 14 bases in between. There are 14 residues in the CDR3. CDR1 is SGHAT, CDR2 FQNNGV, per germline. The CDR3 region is CASSKRGVEDTQYF. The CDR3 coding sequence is TGTGCCAGCAGCAAACGGGGTGTCGAAGATACGCAGTATTTT.

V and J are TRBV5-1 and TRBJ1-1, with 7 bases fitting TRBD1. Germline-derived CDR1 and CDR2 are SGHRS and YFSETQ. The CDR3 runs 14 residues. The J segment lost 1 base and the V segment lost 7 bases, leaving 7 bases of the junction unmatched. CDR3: CASARAGGNTEAFF. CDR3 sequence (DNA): TGCGCCAGCGCCAGGGCAGGGGGGAACACTGAAGCTTTCTTT.